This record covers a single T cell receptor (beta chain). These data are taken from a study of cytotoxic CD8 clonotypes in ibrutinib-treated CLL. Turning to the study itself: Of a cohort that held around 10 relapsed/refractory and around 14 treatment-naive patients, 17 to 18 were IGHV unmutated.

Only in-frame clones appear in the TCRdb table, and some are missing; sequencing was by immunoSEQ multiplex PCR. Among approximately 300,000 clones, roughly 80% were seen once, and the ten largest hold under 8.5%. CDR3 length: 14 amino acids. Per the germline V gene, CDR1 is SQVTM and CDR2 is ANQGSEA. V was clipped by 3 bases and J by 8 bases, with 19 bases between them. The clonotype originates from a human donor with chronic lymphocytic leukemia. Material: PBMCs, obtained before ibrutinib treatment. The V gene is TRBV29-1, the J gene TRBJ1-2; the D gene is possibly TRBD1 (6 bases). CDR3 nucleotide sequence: TGCAGCGTTGACGTCGGAGTCTCAGGGGCCGGCTACACCTTC. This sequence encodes CSVDVGVSGAGYTF.